Presented here are 7 T cell receptor beta chains from one specimen sequenced in a study of blood T cell repertoires in COVID-19. Generated by immunoSEQ multiplex PCR, the TCRdb table keeps only in-frame clones and is missing some. The repertoire holds about 140,000 clones, roughly 80% seen once, with 1.6% in the top ten. The sequenced material came from PBMCs or T cells enriched from blood (not recorded which). All receptors come from a woman between 18 and 30 years old who had been exposed to COVID-19.

This clone was observed a single time. This chain uses TRBV4-2 with TRBJ2-1; TRBD2 matches 9 bases. Per germline, CDR1 LGHNA and CDR2 YNFKEQ. V was clipped by 4 bases and J by 2 bases; unmatched bases: 3. This CDR3 is 15 amino acids long. This CDR3 is CASSPLAGAYNEQFF. CDR3 DNA sequence: TGTGCCAGCAGCCCACTAGCGGGTGCCTACAATGAGCAGTTCTTC.

The chain has TRBV28 and TRBJ1-2; 7 bases are shared with TRBD1. Germline V CDR1 and CDR2: MDHEN, SYDVKM. This CDR3 comprises 12 residues. J lost 8 bases, V lost 7 bases, and 7 bases had no gene match. The CDR3 DNA reads TGTGCCAGCATGACAGGGCTATGGGGCTACACCTTC. Its protein product is CASMTGLWGYTF.

The chain carries TRBV19 and TRBJ2-1, with D perhaps matching TRBD2 (5 bases). The germline V gene encodes CDR1 LNHDA and CDR2 SQIVND (reference sequence). The CDR3 totals 13 residues. V shed 4 bases and J shed 2 bases, with 6 bases lying between them. CDR3 sequence: CASSRTPYNEQFF. CDR3 DNA: TGTGCCAGTAGTAGGACTCCCTACAATGAGCAGTTCTTC.

The V gene is TRBV11-2, the J gene TRBJ2-7, with TRBD1 identical over 7 bases. V lost 7 bases and J lost 0; bases outside the gene matches: 12. The germline V gene encodes CDR1 SGHAT and CDR2 FQNNGV. The CDR3 runs 16 residues. The CDR3 region is CASTRTGFESSYEQYF. The CDR3 region has the DNA TGTGCCAGCACCAGGACAGGTTTCGAAAGCTCCTACGAGCAGTACTTC. The complete variable domain, with remaining parts taken from reference TRBV11-2 and TRBJ2-7, reads EAGVAQSPRYKIIEKRQSVAFWCNPISGHATLYWYQQILGQGPKLLIQFQNNGVVDDSQLPKDRFSAERLKGVDSTLKIQPAKLEDSAVYLCASTRTGFESSYEQYFGPGTRLTVT.

This clone showed up just once. The chain has TRBV5-1 and TRBJ1-2; D may be TRBD1 (6 bases). The CDR3 consists of 14 residues. CDR1 and CDR2 (germline): SGHRS, YFSETQ. Between the trimmed V and J ends, which lost 5 bases and 7 bases, there was a span of 18 bases. CDR3 region: CASSEPGHLGGYTF. CDR3 nucleotides: TGCGCCAGCAGTGAACCGGGACATCTGGGTGGCTACACCTTC.

The chain recombines TRBV29-1 with TRBJ2-5; 9 bases are shared with TRBD2. Germline lookup yields CDR1 SQVTM and CDR2 ANQGSEA. This CDR3 region has 13 residues. V trimming: 6 bases; J trimming: 2 bases; junction bases outside the gene matches: 4. CDR3 sequence: CSVSGRQQETQYF. The CDR3 bases are TGCAGCGTAAGCGGGAGGCAACAAGAGACCCAGTACTTC.

The chain joins TRBV2 to TRBJ2-1; D possibly corresponds to TRBD2 (6 bases). This CDR3 has 13 amino acids. CDR1 and CDR2 (germline): SNHLY, FYNNEI. Trimming took 6 bases from V and 3 from J, leaving 9 bases between them. The CDR3: CASRSAGYNEQFF. The CDR3 region has the DNA TGTGCCAGCAGGTCAGCGGGCTACAATGAGCAGTTCTTC.